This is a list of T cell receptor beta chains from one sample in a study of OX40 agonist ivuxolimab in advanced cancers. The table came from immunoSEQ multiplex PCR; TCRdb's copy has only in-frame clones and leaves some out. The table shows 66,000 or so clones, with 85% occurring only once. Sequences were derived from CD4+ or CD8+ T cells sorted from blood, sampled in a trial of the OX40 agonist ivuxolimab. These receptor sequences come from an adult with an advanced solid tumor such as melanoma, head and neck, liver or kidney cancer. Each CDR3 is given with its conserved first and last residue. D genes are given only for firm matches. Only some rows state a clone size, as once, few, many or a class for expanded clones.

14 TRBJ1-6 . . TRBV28 CALGEGRKNSPLHF TGTGCCCTGGGGGAGGGGCGGAAAAATTCACCCCTCCACTTT
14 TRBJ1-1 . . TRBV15 CATSRETTNTEAFF TGTGCCACCAGCAGAGAAACAACTAACACTGAAGCTTTCTTT
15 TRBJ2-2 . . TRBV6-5 CASSLRGSNTEELFF TGTGCCAGCAGTCTCCGGGGCTCGAACACCGAGGAGCTGTTTTTT
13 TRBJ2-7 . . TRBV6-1 CASSEAGGAGQYF TGTGCCAGCAGTGAAGCCGGGGGAGCAGGGCAGTACTTC
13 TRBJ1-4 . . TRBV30 CAWTGRAYEKLFF TGTGCCTGGACAGGAAGGGCATACGAAAAACTGTTTTTT
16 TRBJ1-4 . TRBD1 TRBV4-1 CASSQVPGQTNEKLFF TGCGCCAGCAGCCAAGTTCCGGGACAGACTAATGAAAAACTGTTTTTT
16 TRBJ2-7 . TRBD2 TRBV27 CASSPFWGGSRHEQYF TGTGCCAGCAGCCCATTTTGGGGGGGGAGTCGACACGAGCAGTACTTC
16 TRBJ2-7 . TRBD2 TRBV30 CAWNLPAGGAFYEQYF TGTGCCTGGAACCTACCTGCGGGGGGGGCCTTCTACGAGCAGTACTTC
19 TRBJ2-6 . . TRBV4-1 CASSRDGDRLPSGANVLTF TGCGCCAGCAGCCGGGACGGCGACAGGTTACCCTCTGGGGCCAACGTCCTGACTTTC
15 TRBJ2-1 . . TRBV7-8 CASSLAGSLMDEQFF TGTGCCAGCAGCTTAGCGGGATCCCTTATGGATGAGCAGTTCTTC
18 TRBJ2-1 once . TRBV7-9 CASSLASRWGGSYNEQFF TGTGCCAGCAGCTTAGCGTCCAGGTGGGGTGGCTCCTACAATGAGCAGTTCTTC
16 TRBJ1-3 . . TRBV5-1 CASSLSQVAGGNTIYF TGCGCCAGCAGCTTGAGTCAGGTCGCAGGTGGAAACACCATATATTTT
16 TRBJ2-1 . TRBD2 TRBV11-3 CASSLAGTSLTNEQFF TGTGCCAGCAGCTTAGCCGGGACTAGCCTTACCAATGAGCAGTTCTTC
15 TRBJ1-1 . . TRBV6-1 CASNGKGTLGTEAFF TGTGCCAGCAACGGAAAGGGGACCCTGGGCACTGAAGCTTTCTTT
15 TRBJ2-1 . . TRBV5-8 CASRLPGSLWNEQFF TGTGCCAGTCGACTGCCCGGGAGTTTGTGGAATGAGCAGTTCTTC
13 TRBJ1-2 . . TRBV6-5 CASMQTANYGYTF TGTGCCAGCATGCAAACTGCTAACTATGGCTACACCTTC
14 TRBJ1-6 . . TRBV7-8 CASSSLPYNSPLHF TGTGCCAGCAGCTCACTCCCGTATAATTCACCCCTCCACTTT
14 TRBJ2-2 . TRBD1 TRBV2 CASSADRETGELFF TGTGCCAGCAGTGCGGACAGGGAAACCGGGGAGCTGTTTTTT
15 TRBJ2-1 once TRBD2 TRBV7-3 CASSFNPAGDNEQFF TGTGCCAGCAGCTTTAATCCAGCGGGAGACAATGAGCAGTTCTTC
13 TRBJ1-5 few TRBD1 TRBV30 CAWSETGVQPQHF TGTGCCTGGAGTGAGACAGGGGTTCAGCCCCAGCATTTT
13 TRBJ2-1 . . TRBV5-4 CASSLGRLNEQFF TGTGCCAGCAGCTTGGGCAGGCTCAATGAGCAGTTCTTC
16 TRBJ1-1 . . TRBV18 CASSPFGGRVNTEAFF TGTGCCAGCTCACCATTTGGGGGGCGGGTGAACACTGAAGCTTTCTTT
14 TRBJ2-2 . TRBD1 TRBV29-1 CSALQGAPTGELFF TGCAGCGCTTTACAGGGGGCGCCCACCGGGGAGCTGTTTTTT
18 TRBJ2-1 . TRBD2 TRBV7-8 CASSSQATSARRGNEQFF TGTGCCAGCAGCTCCCAGGCTACTAGCGCGAGAAGGGGCAATGAGCAGTTCTTC
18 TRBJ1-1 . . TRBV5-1 CASSARGIHGGVYTEAFF TGCGCCAGCAGTGCCCGCGGAATACACGGGGGAGTGTACACTGAAGCTTTCTTT
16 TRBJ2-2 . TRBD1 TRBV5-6 CASSFGDRGRAGELFF TGTGCCAGCAGCTTCGGGGACAGGGGGCGCGCCGGGGAGCTGTTTTTT
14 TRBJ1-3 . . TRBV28 CASSDRRSGNTIYF TGTGCCAGCAGTGATAGGAGGTCCGGAAACACCATATATTTT
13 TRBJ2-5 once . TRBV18 CASSPARQETQYF TGTGCCAGCTCACCAGCCAGGCAAGAGACCCAGTACTTC
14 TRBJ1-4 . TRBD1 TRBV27 CASSLSQGTEKLFF TGTGCCAGCAGTTTATCACAGGGGACGGAAAAACTGTTTTTT
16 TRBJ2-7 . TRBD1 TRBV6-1 CASSGRGTGITYEQYF TGTGCCAGCAGTGGGCGAGGGACAGGAATTACCTACGAGCAGTACTTC
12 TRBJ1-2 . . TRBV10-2 CASSGFGDGYTF TGCGCCAGCAGTGGTTTTGGAGATGGCTACACCTTC
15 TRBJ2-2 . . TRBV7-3 CASSPARQDTGELFF TGTGCCAGCAGCCCGGCCCGACAGGACACCGGGGAGCTGTTTTTT
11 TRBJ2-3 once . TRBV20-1 CSASLADTQYF TGCAGTGCTAGTTTGGCAGATACGCAGTATTTT
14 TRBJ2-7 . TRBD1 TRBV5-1 CASSYDRGYDEQYF TGCGCCAGCAGCTATGACAGGGGGTACGACGAGCAGTACTTC
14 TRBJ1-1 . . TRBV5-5 CASSEIPGLTEAFF TGTGCCAGCAGCGAAATTCCGGGACTCACTGAAGCTTTCTTT
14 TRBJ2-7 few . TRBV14 CASSRVRSSYEQYF TGTGCCAGCAGCCGCGTCCGGAGCTCCTACGAGCAGTACTTC
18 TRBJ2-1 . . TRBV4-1 CASSQAPSDTSTLNEQFF TGCGCCAGCAGCCAAGCTCCATCGGACACCTCTACCCTCAATGAGCAGTTCTTC
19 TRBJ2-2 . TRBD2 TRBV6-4 CASSKAGTSGGIYTGELFF TGTGCCAGCAGCAAGGCCGGGACTAGCGGGGGGATTTACACCGGGGAGCTGTTTTTT
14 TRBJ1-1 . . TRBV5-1 CASSLGPTNTEAFF TGCGCCAGCAGCTTGGGACCGACGAACACTGAAGCTTTCTTT
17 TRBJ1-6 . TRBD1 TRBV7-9 CASSRDSLGVYNSPLHF TGTGCCAGCAGTCGGGACAGCCTGGGAGTCTATAATTCACCCCTCCACTTT
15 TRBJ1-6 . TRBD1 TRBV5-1 CASSLAAGGNSPLHF TGCGCCAGCAGCTTGGCCGCAGGGGGTAATTCACCCCTCCACTTT
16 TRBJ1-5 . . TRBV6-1 CASSEVGTGFPKPQHF TGTGCCAGCAGTGAAGTGGGGACGGGATTTCCTAAGCCCCAGCATTTT
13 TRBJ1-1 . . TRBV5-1 CASNGGDRTEAFF TGCGCCAGCAATGGGGGGGATCGCACTGAAGCTTTCTTT
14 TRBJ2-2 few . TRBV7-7 CASSSGLTIGELFF TGTGCCAGCAGCTCGGGACTCACGATTGGGGAGCTGTTTTTT
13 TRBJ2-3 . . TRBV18 CASSPLKGDTQYF TGTGCCAGCTCACCTTTGAAGGGGGATACGCAGTATTTT
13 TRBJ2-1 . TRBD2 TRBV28 CASSSLGRDYTIF TGTGCCAGCAGTTCCCTCGGAAGGGACTACACGATCTTC
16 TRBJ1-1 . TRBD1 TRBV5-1 CASSLETGSADTEAFF TGCGCCAGCAGCTTGGAGACAGGGTCTGCTGACACTGAAGCTTTCTTT
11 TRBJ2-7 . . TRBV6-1 CASSFYLEQYF TGTGCCAGCAGTTTTTACTTGGAGCAGTACTTC
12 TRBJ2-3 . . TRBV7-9 CASSITRHTQYF TGTGCCAGCAGCATAACTAGGCATACGCAGTATTTT
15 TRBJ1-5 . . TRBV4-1 CASSVPGPRIQPQHF TGCGCCAGCAGCGTACCGGGACCTAGAATCCAGCCCCAGCATTTT
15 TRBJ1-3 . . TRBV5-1 CASSLDRVPGNTIYF TGCGCCAGCAGCTTGGACAGGGTCCCTGGAAACACCATATATTTT
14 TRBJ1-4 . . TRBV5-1 CASRVGRRNEKLFF TGCGCCAGCAGAGTCGGGCGGCGGAATGAAAAACTGTTTTTT
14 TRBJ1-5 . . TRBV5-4 CASSLEGKGQPQHF TGTGCCAGCAGCTTGGAGGGGAAAGGACAGCCCCAGCATTTT
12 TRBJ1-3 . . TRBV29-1 CSVEWGGNTIYF TGCAGCGTTGAGTGGGGAGGAAACACCATATATTTT